Presented here are 23 T cell receptor beta chains from one specimen sequenced in a study of shared clonotypes between healthy human individuals. Data came from immunoSEQ multiplex PCR; TCRdb stores just in-frame clones and leaves some out. In the table there are about 1.1 million clones, more than 75% of which are singletons. The material sequenced was memory CD4+ T cells from PBMCs. Subset specified: CD45RA-negative fraction. Source of these receptors: a young man in good health. Some clones in this sample may be carry-over from other donors' samples.

The rearrangement joins TRBV30 to TRBJ1-1; the D gene is possibly TRBD1 (5 bases). Looked up from germline, CDR1 is GTSNPN and CDR2 is SVGIG (reference sequence). CDR3 length: 13 residues. Trimming removed 5 bases at V and 5 bases at J, with 15 bases between. CDR3 nucleotide sequence: TGTGCCTGGGCACACGCGGGGGGTACTGAAGCTTTCTTT. This encodes CAWAHAGGTEAFF.

The chain recombines TRBV7-2 with TRBJ2-1; D unresolved. The germline V and J ends were trimmed by 2 bases and 5 bases, with 10 bases remaining between them. CDR1 SGHTA and CDR2 FQGNSA come from the germline V gene. This CDR3 has 14 residues. DNA for the CDR3: TGTGCCAGCAGCTTATGGGCAGGTAACAATGAGCAGTTCTTC. Translating it yields CASSLWAGNNEQFF.

Remarks on this clone: Possible read error: a much larger clone is one base away. Within the sample, other DNA sequences also encode this same CDR3. The chain combines TRBV30 with TRBJ1-5; no clear D. V was cut by 0 bases and J by 5 bases, with 8 bases left in between. CDR3 length equals 13 residues. Germline lookup yields CDR1 GTSNPN and CDR2 SVGIG (reference sequence). The CDR3 region has the DNA TGTGCCTGGAGTGTGGCCGGCGATCAGCCCCAGCATTTT. It codes for CAWSVAGDQPQHF.

This clone was detected once. The V gene is TRBV5-1, the J gene TRBJ2-3; no reliable D call. CDR3 size: 13 residues. Trimming pared 7 bases from V and 3 bases from J, leaving 12 bases between. Germline values: CDR1 SGHRS, CDR2 YFSETQ. CDR3 nucleotide sequence: TGCGCCAGCTTGGACGTTATTACAGATACGCAGTATTTT. This gives the protein CASLDVITDTQYF.

The chain is built from TRBV28 and TRBJ2-2; the match to TRBD1 covers 9 bases. Trimming cost V 5 bases and J 1 base; bases outside gene matches: 5. This CDR3 comprises 16 residues. Germline lookup yields CDR1 MDHEN and CDR2 SYDVKM. The CDR3 loop reads CASSRPGQGNTGELFF. CDR3 nucleotide sequence: TGTGCCAGCAGTCGTCCGGGACAGGGGAACACCGGGGAGCTGTTTTTT.

V usage is TRBV7-9 and J usage is TRBJ2-6, with a weak D call TRBD1 (5 bases). The CDR3 contains 16 residues. Germline V gene sequence: CDR1 SEHNR, CDR2 FQNEAQ (reference sequence). Trimming removed 10 bases from V and 2 bases from J, with 18 bases in between. The CDR3 nucleotides are TGTGCCACCCAGAAGGGCAGGGCCACTGGGGCCAACGTCCTGACTTTC. Amino acids: CATQKGRATGANVLTF.

This chain joins TRBV5-1 and TRBJ2-5; TRBD2 agrees at 10 bases. This CDR3 contains 16 residues. CDR1 and CDR2 (germline): SGHRS, YFSETQ. The J segment lost 5 bases and the V segment lost 4 bases, leaving 11 bases of the junction unmatched. The CDR3 DNA reads as TGCGCCAGCAGCCCAAGACCTAGCGGGAGTATGGAGACCCAGTACTTC. It yields the protein CASSPRPSGSMETQYF.

This clone was recorded once. V is TRBV5-3 and J is TRBJ2-2; D gene uncertain. TRBV5-3 is noted as an ORF with a role that remains uncertain. Trimming stripped 4 bases from V and 5 bases from J, with 9 bases between. The CDR3 covers 13 residues. CDR3 sequence: CARSPPHTGELFF. CDR3 coding DNA: TGTGCCAGAAGCCCCCCTCATACCGGGGAGCTGTTTTTT.

The chain carries TRBV28 and TRBJ1-5; no clear D gene. V lost 6 bases and J 5 bases, leaving 8 bases between the germline ends. There are 12 residues in the CDR3. From germline, CDR1 is MDHEN and CDR2 SYDVKM. CDR3 nucleotide sequence: TGTGCCAGCAGATACGGGGATCAGCCCCAGCATTTT. This encodes CASRYGDQPQHF.

This clone appeared a single time. The genes are TRBV28 and TRBJ2-7, with 8 bases identical to TRBD1. The CDR3 sequence is 14 residues long. Germline lookup yields CDR1 MDHEN and CDR2 SYDVKM. Germline trimming cut 3 bases from V and 2 bases from J; bases unmatched to any gene: 3. The CDR3, as DNA: TGTGCCAGCAGTTTCCGGGACAGGCCCTACGAGCAGTACTTC. Encoded protein: CASSFRDRPYEQYF.

The genes are TRBV27 and TRBJ2-1, with TRBD1 matching 9 bases. This CDR3 region has 14 residues. V lost 6 bases to trimming and J lost 7 bases; unmatched junction nucleotides: 7. CDR1 is MNHEY, CDR2 SMNVEV, per germline (reference sequence). CDR3 DNA: TGTGCCAGCAGCCTATGGGACAGGGATAATGAGCAGTTCTTC. Encoded protein: CASSLWDRDNEQFF.

This clone appeared a single time. The J gene is TRBJ2-7, the V gene TRBV2, with 11 bases aligning to TRBD2. This CDR3 has 18 residues. CDR1 is SNHLY, CDR2 FYNNEI, per germline. The junction had 11 bases not matched to a gene; V was cut back by 4 bases and J by 0 bases. Here the CDR3 DNA reads TGTGCCAGCAGTGTCCCCGGGACTAGCGGCATAAGCTCCTACGAGCAGTACTTC. It yields the protein CASSVPGTSGISSYEQYF. Using reference TRBV2 and TRBJ2-7 for the parts outside the CDR3, the full variable domain is EPEVTQTPSHQVTQMGQEVILRCVPISNHLYFYWYRQILGQKVEFLVSFYNNEISEKSEIFDDQFSVERPDGSNFTLKIRSTKLEDSAMYFCASSVPGTSGISSYEQYFGPGTRLTVT.

The rearrangement joins TRBV28 to TRBJ1-4; TRBD1 is a possible D gene (5 bases). Germline CDR1 reads MDHEN; CDR2 reads SYDVKM. The CDR3 is 15 residues long. V was trimmed by 0 bases and J by 6 bases, leaving 11 bases between them. The CDR3 DNA is TGTGCCAGCAGTTTATGGGGACCAGGGTATGAAAAACTGTTTTTT. Protein sequence: CASSLWGPGYEKLFF.

The rearrangement joins TRBV2 to TRBJ2-7, with 9 bases identical to TRBD1. Germline CDR1 is SNHLY and CDR2 is FYNNEI. The trim removed 6 bases at V and 3 bases at J, leaving 6 bases unmatched. The CDR3 contains 14 residues. The CDR3, as DNA: TGTGCCAGCAGACGGACAGGGGAGGTCTACGAGCAGTACTTC. Its translation: CASRRTGEVYEQYF.

The sample holds a few counts of this clone. The J gene is TRBJ2-5, the V gene TRBV7-9, with D perhaps TRBD1 (5 bases). V gave up 5 bases and J gave up 2 bases, with 12 bases separating them. CDR3 length: 14 amino acids. The germline CDR1 and CDR2 sequences are SEHNR and FQNEAQ (reference sequence). In nucleotides, the CDR3 is TGTGCCAGCAGCCACCGACAGCTTCAAGAGACCCAGTACTTC. Its translation: CASSHRQLQETQYF.

With regard to this clone: The junction does not match germline at one end; this may be a read error. The chain combines TRBV27 with TRBJ1-2; TRBD1 agrees at 7 bases. The CDR3 contains 15 residues. The germline CDR1 and CDR2 sequences are MNHEY and SMNVEV (reference sequence). This CDR3 reads CASSLSGDLQGRILF. CDR3 nucleotides: TGTGCTAGCAGTTTATCAGGGGATTTACAGGGGCGTATACTATTC.

The gene calls are TRBV4-1 and TRBJ1-5; 7 bases map to TRBD1. The ends lost 4 bases at V and 6 bases at J; junction bases unmatched: 12. The CDR3 length is 16 residues. Germline CDR1 MGHRA, CDR2 YSYEKL. CDR3 DNA: TGCGCCAGCAGCCCACAACCGGGACAGCAAGTTCAGCCCCAGCATTTT. It yields the protein CASSPQPGQQVQPQHF.

The chain employs TRBV30 and TRBJ1-6; a possible D gene is TRBD1 (6 bases). Trimming took off 5 bases at V and 2 bases at J, with 10 bases between the two ends. Per the germline V gene, CDR1 is GTSNPN and CDR2 is SVGIG (reference sequence). This CDR3 spans 14 amino acids. This CDR3 reads CAWGRGTYNSPLHF. The CDR3 nucleotides are TGTGCCTGGGGTAGGGGGACCTATAATTCACCCCTCCACTTT.

The genes are TRBV29-1 and TRBJ2-7; 7 bases agree with TRBD1. Germline V lookup: CDR1 SQVTM, CDR2 ANQGSEA. The trim removed 6 bases at V and 0 bases at J, leaving 2 bases unmatched. This CDR3 region has 12 residues. The CDR3 sequence is CSVGTVSYEQYF. CDR3 sequence (DNA): TGCAGCGTGGGGACAGTCTCCTACGAGCAGTACTTC.

A word on this clone: This sequence may be a read error, since a much larger clone differs from it by one base. The V gene is TRBV2, the J gene TRBJ1-1, with D possibly matching TRBD1 (6 bases). Trimming cost V 5 bases and J 1 base, with 11 bases left between them. Germline V gene lookup returns CDR1 SNHLY and CDR2 FYNNEI. The length of the CDR3 is 14 residues. The CDR3 here is CASSSGQPNTEAFF. DNA for the CDR3: TGTGCCAGCAGTTCCGGACAGCCGAACACTGAAGCTTTCTTT.

This clone was seen only a few times. This chain uses TRBV5-6 with TRBJ1-1; D remains ambiguous. CDR3 length: 16 amino acids. Germline V CDR1 and CDR2: SGHDT, YYEEEE. Trimming removed 6 bases from V and 0 bases from J, with 18 bases in between. The chain's CDR3 is CASTPRGLAMNTEAFF. As DNA, the CDR3 is TGTGCCAGCACCCCCCGGGGATTAGCCATGAACACTGAAGCTTTCTTT.

The chain has TRBV2 and TRBJ2-2, with TRBD2 matching over 9 bases. After removal of 5 bases from V and 5 bases from J, the junction contained 6 bases not matched to a gene. The CDR3 loop spans 15 amino acids. Germline values: CDR1 SNHLY, CDR2 FYNNEI. Here the CDR3 reads CASSPGLAATGELFF. CDR3 nucleotide sequence: TGTGCCAGCAGTCCGGGACTAGCTGCTACCGGGGAGCTGTTTTTT.

The rearrangement links TRBV6-1 to TRBJ2-3, with a possible D match to TRBD2 (6 bases). The CDR3 has 18 residues. Germline loops: CDR1 MNHNS, CDR2 SASEGT. Trimming shortened V by 3 bases and J by 2 bases, and 21 bases separated the two germline ends. CDR3 loop: CASSDNLRAAGTTDTQYF. CDR3 DNA: TGTGCCAGCAGTGACAATTTAAGAGCGGCGGGGACCACAGATACGCAGTATTTT.